The T cell receptor beta chain described here comes from a study of T cell changes during pregnancy in multiple sclerosis. Data came from immunoSEQ multiplex PCR; TCRdb stores just in-frame clones and leaves some out. The sample holds about 66,000 clones, 75% to 95% seen once. The CDR3 loop spans 15 amino acids. Germline V gene data show CDR1 as SGHDN and CDR2 as FVKESK. The J segment lost 3 bases and the V segment lost 3 bases, leaving 3 bases of the junction unmatched. The source of this sequence is a female donor with multiple sclerosis, enrolled in a pregnancy study. The source material was CD8+ T cells from peripheral blood mononuclear cells, sampled before pregnancy. The chain carries TRBV14 and TRBJ1-4; 8 nucleotides agree with TRBD1. The CDR3 loop reads CASSHQTGANEKLFF. DNA for the CDR3: TGTGCCAGCAGCCATCAGACAGGGGCTAATGAAAAACTGTTTTTT.